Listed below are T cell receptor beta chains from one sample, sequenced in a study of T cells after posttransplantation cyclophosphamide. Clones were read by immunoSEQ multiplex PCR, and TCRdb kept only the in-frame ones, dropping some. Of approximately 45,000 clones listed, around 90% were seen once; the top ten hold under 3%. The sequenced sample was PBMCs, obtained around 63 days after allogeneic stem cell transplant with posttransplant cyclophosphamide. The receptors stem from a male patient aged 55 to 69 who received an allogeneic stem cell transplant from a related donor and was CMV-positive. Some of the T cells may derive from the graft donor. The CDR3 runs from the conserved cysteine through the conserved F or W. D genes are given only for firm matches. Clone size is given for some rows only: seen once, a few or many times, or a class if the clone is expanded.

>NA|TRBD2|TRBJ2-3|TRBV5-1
CASSLDVTSGYTDTQYF
TGCGCCAGCAGCTTGGACGTGACTAGCGGATACACAGATACGCAGTATTTT
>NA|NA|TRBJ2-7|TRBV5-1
CASSARQGQAIYEQYF
TGCGCCAGCAGCGCCCGGCAAGGACAAGCCATCTACGAGCAGTACTTC
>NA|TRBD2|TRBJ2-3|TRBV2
CASSVTSGGLDTQYF
TGTGCCAGCAGTGTGACTAGCGGGGGATTAGATACGCAGTATTTT
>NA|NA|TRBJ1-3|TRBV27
CASSSLGSRGNTIYF
TGTGCCAGCAGTTCGTTGGGCTCACGAGGAAACACCATATATTTT
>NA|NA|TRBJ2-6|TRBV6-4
CAGRKTGNSGANVLTF
TGTGCCGGTCGGAAGACAGGCAACTCTGGGGCCAACGTTCTGACTTTC
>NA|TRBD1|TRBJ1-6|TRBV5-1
CASSLVVTGGISPLHF
TGCGCCAGCAGCTTGGTGGTCACAGGGGGGATTTCACCCCTCCACTTT
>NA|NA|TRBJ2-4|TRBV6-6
CASSTGRHIQYF
TGTGCCAGCAGCACAGGGCGGCACATTCAGTACTTC
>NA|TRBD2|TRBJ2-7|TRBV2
CASSGASGEGSQQYF
TGTGCCAGCAGTGGGGCTAGCGGGGAGGGGTCCCAGCAGTACTTC
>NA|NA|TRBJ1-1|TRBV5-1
CASSSSYTLLNTEAFF
TGCGCCAGCAGCTCGTCTTATACACTATTGAACACTGAAGCTTTCTTT
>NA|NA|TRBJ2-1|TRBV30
CAWSVGSWESNEQFF
TGTGCCTGGAGTGTGGGTTCTTGGGAGAGTAATGAGCAGTTCTTC
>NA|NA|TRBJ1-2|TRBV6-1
CASSEGGVIDGYTF
TGTGCCAGCAGTGAAGGGGGGGTCATTGATGGCTACACCTTC
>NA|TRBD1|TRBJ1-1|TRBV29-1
CSVGDRVNTEAFF
TGCAGCGTTGGGGACAGGGTGAACACTGAAGCTTTCTTT
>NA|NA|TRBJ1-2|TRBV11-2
CASSLGGSNYGYTF
TGTGCCAGCAGCCTGGGGGGGTCTAACTATGGCTACACCTTC
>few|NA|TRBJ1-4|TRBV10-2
CASRNTQPDEKLFF
TGCGCCAGCAGAAATACACAGCCCGATGAAAAACTGTTTTTT
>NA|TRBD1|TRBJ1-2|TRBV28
CASSPGGLDYGYTF
TGTGCCAGCAGCCCAGGGGGCCTTGACTATGGCTACACCTTC
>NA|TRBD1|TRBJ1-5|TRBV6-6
CASSLASGQVNQPQHF
TGTGCCAGCAGTCTCGCTTCGGGACAGGTCAATCAGCCCCAGCATTTT
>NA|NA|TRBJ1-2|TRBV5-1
CASSLGQGGGYTF
TGCGCCAGCAGCTTGGGGCAGGGTGGCGGCTACACCTTC
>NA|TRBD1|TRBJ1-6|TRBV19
CASSSRQGSNSPLHF
TGTGCCAGTAGTTCCCGACAGGGAAGTAATTCACCCCTCCACTTT
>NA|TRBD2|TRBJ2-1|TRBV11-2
CASTDVGTKGRNEQFF
TGTGCCAGCACTGACGTTGGGACTAAGGGGAGAAATGAGCAGTTCTTC
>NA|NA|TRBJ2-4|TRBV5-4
CASSLKGPVPKNIQYF
TGTGCCAGCAGCTTGAAGGGGCCAGTTCCCAAAAACATTCAGTACTTC
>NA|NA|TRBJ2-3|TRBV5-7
CASSSERGTDTQYF
TGTGCCAGCAGCAGCGAAAGGGGGACGGATACGCAGTATTTT
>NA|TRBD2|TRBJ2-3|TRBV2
CASSLLAGSSTDTQYF
TGTGCCAGCAGTTTACTAGCGGGTTCTAGCACAGATACGCAGTATTTT
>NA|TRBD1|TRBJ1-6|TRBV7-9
CASSTDRANSPLHF
TGTGCCAGCAGCACCGACAGGGCGAATTCACCCCTCCACTTT
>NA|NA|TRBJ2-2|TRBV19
CASSIQGVDTGELFF
TGTGCCAGTAGTATCCAGGGCGTTGACACCGGGGAGCTGTTTTTT
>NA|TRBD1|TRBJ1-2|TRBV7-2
CASSWDLGTAYGYTF
TGTGCCAGCAGTTGGGACCTCGGGACAGCCTATGGCTACACCTTC
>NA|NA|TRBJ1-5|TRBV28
CASSLWTDYSNQPQHF
TGTGCCAGCAGTTTATGGACAGATTATAGCAATCAGCCCCAGCATTTT
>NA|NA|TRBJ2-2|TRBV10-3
CASEGGLGNTGELFF
TGTGCCTCCGAGGGCGGGCTAGGGAACACCGGGGAGCTGTTTTTT
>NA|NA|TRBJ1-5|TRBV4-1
CASSQALNQPQHF
TGCGCCAGCAGCCAAGCCCTCAATCAGCCCCAGCATTTT
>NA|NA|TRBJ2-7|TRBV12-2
CASRFRCEQYF
TGTGCAAGTCGCTTCAGGTGCGAGCAGTACTTC
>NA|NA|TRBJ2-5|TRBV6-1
CASSEAVGRGQETQYF
TGTGCCAGCAGTGAAGCGGTCGGAAGGGGCCAAGAGACCCAGTACTTC
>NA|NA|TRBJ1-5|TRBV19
CASSINKQGNQPQHF
TGTGCCAGTAGTATCAATAAGCAGGGCAATCAGCCCCAGCATTTT
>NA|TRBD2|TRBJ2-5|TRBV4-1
CASSQEGTREETQYF
TGCGCCAGCAGCCAAGAGGGGACTAGGGAAGAGACCCAGTACTTC
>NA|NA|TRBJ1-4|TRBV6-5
CASSLIEEAVNEKLFF
TGTGCCAGCAGTTTAATTGAAGAGGCGGTAAATGAAAAACTGTTTTTT
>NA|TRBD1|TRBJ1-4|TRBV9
CASTRGQPTNEKLFF
TGTGCCAGCACGAGGGGACAGCCAACTAATGAAAAACTGTTTTTT
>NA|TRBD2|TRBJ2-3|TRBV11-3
CASSLAGGSTDTQYF
TGTGCCAGCAGCTTAGCCGGGGGGAGCACAGATACGCAGTATTTT
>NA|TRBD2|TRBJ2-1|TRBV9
CASSSHPWSGGSRVNEQFF
TGTGCCAGCAGCTCCCACCCCTGGAGCGGGGGGAGTCGAGTCAATGAGCAGTTCTTC
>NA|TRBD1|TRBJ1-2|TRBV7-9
CASSLRQGSYGYTF
TGTGCCAGCAGCCTCCGACAGGGGTCCTATGGCTACACCTTC
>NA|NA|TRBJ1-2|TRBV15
CATSRAGWGYTF
TGTGCCACCAGCAGGGCAGGGTGGGGCTACACCTTC
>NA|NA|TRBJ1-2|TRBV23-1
CASSQSQGRGGYGYTF
TGCGCCAGCAGTCAATCACAGGGCAGGGGTGGCTATGGCTACACCTTC
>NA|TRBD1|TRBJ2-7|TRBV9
CASASGGGAYEQYF
TGTGCCAGCGCCTCAGGGGGTGGGGCCTACGAGCAGTACTTC
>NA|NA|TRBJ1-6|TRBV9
CASSPTSASPLHF
TGTGCCAGCAGCCCGACCTCAGCGTCACCCCTCCACTTT
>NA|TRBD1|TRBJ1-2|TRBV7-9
CASSPGTEYGYTF
TGTGCCAGCAGCCCGGGGACAGAATATGGCTACACCTTC
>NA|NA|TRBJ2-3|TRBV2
CASSDPWAAGGLGGTDTQYF
TGTGCCAGCAGTGATCCCTGGGCAGCGGGCGGCCTTGGGGGCACAGATACGCAGTATTTT
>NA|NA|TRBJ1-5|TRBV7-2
CASSLGGLSQHF
TGTGCCAGCAGCTTAGGAGGGTTGTCCCAGCATTTT
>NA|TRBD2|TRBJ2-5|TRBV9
CASSQGDSGGFQETQYF
TGTGCCAGCAGCCAAGGAGACAGCGGGGGGTTCCAAGAGACCCAGTACTTC
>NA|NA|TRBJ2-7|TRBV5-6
CASSPGTGLSYEQYF
TGTGCCAGCAGCCCCGGGACGGGACTCTCCTACGAGCAGTACTTC
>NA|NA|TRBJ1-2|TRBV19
CASRKQGLYGYTF
TGTGCCAGTAGGAAACAGGGCCTGTATGGCTACACCTTC
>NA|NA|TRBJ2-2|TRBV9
CASSVDLVRASYTGELFF
TGTGCCAGCAGCGTCGACCTAGTCAGGGCCAGTTACACCGGGGAGCTGTTTTTT
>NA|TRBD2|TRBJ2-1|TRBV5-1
CASSLVASGGLGYNEQFF
TGCGCCAGCAGCTTGGTGGCTAGCGGGGGGTTGGGATACAATGAGCAGTTCTTC
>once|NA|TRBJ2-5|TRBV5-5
CASSLADSGPQETQYF
TGTGCCAGCAGCTTGGCTGACAGTGGCCCACAAGAGACCCAGTACTTC
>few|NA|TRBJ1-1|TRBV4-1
CASRGNTEAFF
TGCGCCAGTCGAGGAAACACTGAAGCTTTCTTT